This T cell receptor beta chain stems from a study of Ad26.COV2.S vaccination and SARS-CoV-2 variants (dated by TCRdb to about 2021). Some background on the complete study: Vaccine-arm donors were drawn from COV1001, a multicentre, randomized, double-blind, placebo-controlled phase I-IIa trial of Ad26.COV2.S in healthy adults. The TCR-sequenced set comprised about 32 samples: some 20 Ad26.COV2.S vaccine recipients, 5 placebo recipients and 8 SARS-CoV-2 convalescent individuals. Sequencing of the TCRbeta repertoire served to evaluate the specificity and breadth of SARS-CoV-2-reactive T cell receptors following Ad26.COV2.S vaccination. Ad26.COV2.S was given intramuscularly at 5x10^10 or 1x10^11 viral particles, as a single shot or as two shots 56 days apart. Investigators did not know the trial group allocation while performing experiments and assessing outcomes. Trial participants were randomized into five groups of five: low-dose or high-dose Ad26.COV2.S given once or twice, or placebo on both occasions.

The immunoSEQ Assay was the method used to sequence TCRbeta CDR3 regions. After extraction, genomic DNA underwent amplification by bias-controlled multiplex PCR, followed by high-throughput sequencing. Per the authors' processing: To quantify the absolute abundance of every unique TCRbeta CDR3 region, sequences were collapsed and filtered. Usable DNA was measured by amplifying reference genes present in all nucleated cells, and TCRbeta template counts were normalized to that usable DNA to estimate T cell fraction. Repertoire TCRs were annotated as SARS-CoV-2-specific by exact matching of V gene, CDR3 amino acid sequence and J gene to a known reactive TCR set. The reference SARS-CoV-2 TCR set was derived from MIRA and filtered for enrichment in COVID-19-positive ImmuneCODE repertoires, a step that removed public or cross-reactive TCRs. Drawing on the MIRA antigens, annotated TCRs were analysed further at the level of specific ORF or position within ORF. Depth was the summed frequency of annotated unique rearrangements, while breadth was defined as annotated unique rearrangements over total unique productive rearrangements. TCR breadth was compared between groups using two-sided Wilcoxon rank-sum tests. TCRdb's version of the immuneACCESS table is confined to in-frame rearrangements and falls short of the full clone set. An unresolved V gene accounts for under half of the shortfall where checked; the remainder is of unknown origin. V, J and clone size were drawn from that table, and D and trimming were deduced from the DNA. This sample has approximately 480,000 clones in its table, and about 83% of those were observed once. The ten largest clones take up around 13% of the sample.

V drops 0 bases and J drops 10 bases, leaving 10 bases in between. CDR1 and CDR2 (LNHDA, SQIVND) derive from the germline V gene (reference sequence). The CDR3 sequence holds 13 residues, the cysteine and phenylalanine included. Of all the DNA, just the CDR3 is kept, 39 bases in frame from base 1. On the study overall, not on this receptor specifically: Compared with placebo recipients, Ad26.COV2.S recipients showed higher spike-specific TCR breadth (P = 0.0014). The study was not powered for comparison of responses between vaccine doses or regimens. It was noted by the authors that total T cell responses may have been underestimated by the TCR breadth and depth analyses. Substantial breadth of spike-specific CD8+ and CD4+ T cell responses was reported after vaccination. Vaccine and placebo recipients had similar non-spike TCR breadth, a finding consistent with the vaccine containing only spike.

Comments on this clone: Its antigen is not yet known. Base qualities are not provided; no much larger clone lies one nucleotide away.

Reading the label with the study, this specimen's treatment or condition is: around 19 received Ad26.COV2.S at low or high dose, single or two shots; a few received placebo; per-sample allocation not given. Repertoires of vaccine and placebo recipients were sequenced from samples taken on day 63 after the first injection. Cohort 1b enrolled 25 adults aged 18-55 years at a single site in Boston, USA, between 29 July and 7 August 2020. As a vaccine, Ad26.COV2.S was a replication-incompetent adenovirus type 26 vector that expressed a prefusion-stabilized SARS-CoV-2 spike protein derived from the original Wuhan strain.

Sequencing used peripheral blood, obtained in a trial of Ad26.COV2.S vaccine versus placebo. The sequence came from a person between 18 and 60 years old who received the Ad26.COV2.S COVID-19 vaccine or a placebo. The chain is made from TRBV19 and TRBJ2-1; 5 matching bases give a weak D call of TRBD2. The DNA sequence is as follows: TGTGCCAGTAGTATAGATAGGCGGGCCGAGCAGTTCTTC. Its amino acids are CASSIDRRAEQFF.